This T cell receptor beta chain was profiled in a study of T cell repertoires in cytomegalovirus infection. TCRdb reanalysed the reads using MiXCR and keeps one entry per CDR3 protein. The sample holds a few hundred thousand distinct CDR3 sequences, around a third seen once. V shed 0 bases and J 0 bases; nucleotides not matched to a gene: 13. This CDR3 contains 18 residues. Germline V CDR1 and CDR2: DFQATT, SNEGSKA (reference sequence). This clonotype was seen repeatedly, ten times or more. As yet, its antigen is unknown. This clonotype was sampled from a human donor in good health (CMV status not recorded). Some clones in this sample may be carry-over from other donors' samples. The sequences come from cultured PBMCs, collected from culture after CMV antigen stimulation. V is TRBV20-1 and J is TRBJ1-2, with 7 bases identical to TRBD1. The CDR3 DNA follows: TGCAGTGCTAGAGATAGATCAGCCCGACAGGGAGCTAACTATGGCTACACCTTC. It translates to CSARDRSARQGANYGYTF.